This passage covers 24 T cell receptor beta chains from one sample sequenced in a study of blood T cell repertoires in COVID-19. Method: immunoSEQ multiplex PCR; TCRdb's copy keeps in-frame clones and lacks some. Of roughly 200,000 clones listed, about 83% were seen once; the top ten hold over 0.95%. The material sequenced was peripheral blood. The receptors stem from a woman aged 25 to 39 with COVID-19, enrolled during active disease.

The chain joins TRBV5-1 to TRBJ1-4, with D unclear. The CDR3 spans 14 residues. With 4 bases removed from V and 0 bases from J, the gap between germline ends came to 7 bases. CDR1 and CDR2 from the germline V gene are SGHRS and YFSETQ. CDR3 in DNA: TGCGCCAGCAGCCCAGATACAACTAATGAAAAACTGTTTTTT. The encoded protein is CASSPDTTNEKLFF.

DNA of the CDR3: TGTGCCAGCAGTGTCACAGAGAGCTCCTACGAGCAGTACTTC. Protein: CASSVTESSYEQYF. The chain is built from TRBV27 and TRBJ2-7; D is unresolved. CDR3 length: 14 residues. Per germline, CDR1 MNHEY and CDR2 SMNVEV (reference sequence). V lost 5 bases and J lost 0, with 11 bases in between.

This chain joins TRBV18 and TRBJ2-7; the match to TRBD2 covers 8 bases. CDR3 length: 14 residues. V lost 2 bases, J lost 1 base, and 1 base stayed unmatched. Germline V gene data show CDR1 as KGHSH and CDR2 as LQKENI. The CDR3 DNA follows: TGTGCCAGCTCACCAACTAGCGGATCCTACGAGCAGTACTTC. Translating gives CASSPTSGSYEQYF.

The rearrangement joins TRBV21-1 to TRBJ2-7; the table calls TRBD2, which could not be checked here. TRBV21-1 is noted as a pseudogene. CDR3 size: 11 residues. The CDR3 DNA reads TGTGCCAGCAGCTTGGCTACGTCGGGGTACTTC. It encodes CASSLATSGYF.

The rearrangement uses TRBV7-2 and TRBJ1-3; TRBD1 aligns across 12 bases. J lost 6 bases, V lost 5 bases, and 5 bases had no gene match. The CDR3 runs 15 residues. The germline V gene encodes CDR1 SGHTA and CDR2 FQGNSA. This CDR3 reads CASSRDRGQVNTIYF. DNA for the CDR3: TGTGCCAGCAGCCGGGACAGGGGGCAAGTAAACACCATATATTTT.

The gene calls are TRBV4-1 and TRBJ1-4, with TRBD1 matching 7 bases. The CDR3 is 16 amino acids. Germline V gene lookup returns CDR1 MGHRA and CDR2 YSYEKL. V gave up 1 base and J gave up 4 bases; unmatched junction bases: 6. Here the CDR3 reads CASSQAGDRSNEKLFF. CDR3 DNA: TGCGCCAGCAGCCAAGCCGGGGACAGAAGTAATGAAAAACTGTTTTTT.

This chain connects TRBV9 to TRBJ2-7, with 10 bases fitting TRBD2. Germline V lookup: CDR1 SGDLS, CDR2 YYNGEE. This CDR3 spans 16 amino acids. V lost 0 bases, J lost 4 bases, and 7 bases stayed unmatched. Here the CDR3 reads CASSVGLAGDPYEQYF. CDR3 in DNA: TGTGCCAGCAGCGTAGGGCTAGCGGGGGATCCATACGAGCAGTACTTC. The full variable domain, its missing parts supplied by reference TRBV9 and TRBJ2-7, is DSGVTQTPKHLITATGQRVTLRCSPRSGDLSVYWYQQSLDQGLQFLIQYYNGEERAKGNILERFSAQQFPDLHSELNLSSLELGDSALYFCASSVGLAGDPYEQYFGPGTRLTVT.

The gene calls are TRBV9 and TRBJ2-6, with 7 bases matching TRBD2. The trim removed 3 bases at V and 0 bases at J, leaving 12 bases unmatched. Germline-derived CDR1 and CDR2 are SGDLS and YYNGEE. The CDR3 totals 19 residues. The CDR3 nucleotides are TGTGCCAGCAGCGGCCTTGGGGCGGGAGCGAGCTCTGGGGCCAACGTCCTGACTTTC. This translates into CASSGLGAGASSGANVLTF.

The gene calls are TRBV7-2 and TRBJ2-3; 7 nucleotides line up with TRBD2. The germline CDR1 and CDR2 sequences are SGHTA and FQGNSA. The CDR3 is 16 amino acids. J was trimmed by 1 base and V by 5 bases; bases with no gene match: 9. The CDR3 region is CASSHGPGGRTDTQYF. The DNA of the CDR3 is TGTGCCAGCAGCCACGGTCCGGGGGGACGCACAGATACGCAGTATTTT.

The V and J genes are TRBV30 and TRBJ1-2, with 10 bases identical to TRBD1. The CDR3 extends over 14 amino acids. The germline CDR1 and CDR2 sequences are GTSNPN and SVGIG (reference sequence). V was clipped by 2 bases and J by 8 bases; unmatched bases: 8. CDR3 nucleotides: TGTGCCTGGAGTCGGGACAGGGGCGCTCCCGGCTACACCTTC. Its protein product is CAWSRDRGAPGYTF.

This clone has only a few counts. The rearrangement uses TRBV4-2 and TRBJ1-1, with D tentatively TRBD1 (6 bases). This CDR3 is built from 15 residues. V lost 2 bases to trimming and J lost 3 bases, with 13 bases between them. Per the germline V gene, CDR1 is LGHNA and CDR2 is YNFKEQ. The CDR3 loop is CASSQPGQYHTEAFF. As DNA, the CDR3 is TGTGCCAGCAGCCAACCCGGACAGTACCACACTGAAGCTTTCTTT.

The chain joins TRBV6-1 to TRBJ2-1, with unresolved D. The CDR3 is 13 residues long. The germline V and J ends were trimmed by 3 bases and 7 bases, with 10 bases remaining between them. Per the germline V gene, CDR1 is MNHNS and CDR2 is SASEGT. The CDR3 coding sequence is TGTGCCAGCAGTGAGACATTAATAAATGAGCAGTTCTTC. Translation: CASSETLINEQFF.

The V and J genes are TRBV30 and TRBJ1-5; 9 bases match TRBD1. The CDR3 sequence is 15 residues long. Per the germline V gene, CDR1 is GTSNPN and CDR2 is SVGIG (reference sequence). After removal of 3 bases from V and 2 bases from J, the junction contained 5 bases not matched to a gene. CDR3 region: CAWSPGQGGNQPQHF. The CDR3 DNA sequence: TGTGCCTGGAGCCCGGGACAGGGAGGCAATCAGCCCCAGCATTTT.

The chain carries TRBV2 and TRBJ1-5; TRBD1 agrees at 7 bases. Germline CDR1 reads SNHLY; CDR2 reads FYNNEI. J was trimmed by 2 bases and V by 3 bases; bases with no gene match: 10. CDR3 length equals 17 residues. The CDR3, as DNA: TGTGCCAGCAGTGATAGGGGGACAGTAACGGGCAATCAGCCCCAGCATTTT. Amino acid sequence: CASSDRGTVTGNQPQHF.

The V and J genes are TRBV11-3 and TRBJ2-7; maybe TRBD1 (6 bases). The V gene lost 1 base and the J gene lost 6 bases, with 10 bases spanning the gap. The germline CDR1 and CDR2 sequences are SGHNT and YENEEA. The CDR3 extends over 13 amino acids. The CDR3: CASSLAGQLEQYF. The CDR3 coding sequence is TGTGCCAGCAGCTTAGCAGGACAGCTCGAGCAGTACTTC. The full variable domain, rest sourced from reference TRBV11-3 and TRBJ2-7, is EAGVVQSPRYKIIEKKQPVAFWCNPISGHNTLYWYLQNLGQGPELLIRYENEEAVDDSQLPKDRFSAERLKGVDSTLKIQPAELGDSAVYLCASSLAGQLEQYFGPGTRLTVT.

The chain carries TRBV27 and TRBJ2-2; D is perhaps TRBD1 (6 bases). This CDR3 comprises 13 residues. V lost 3 bases, J lost 8 bases, and 10 bases lay in between. From germline, CDR1 is MNHEY and CDR2 SMNVEV (reference sequence). The CDR3 sequence is CASSFPRGGELFF. The CDR3 region has the DNA TGTGCCAGCAGTTTCCCCAGGGGTGGGGAGCTGTTTTTT.

V and J are TRBV7-2 and TRBJ2-1; 9 bases align to TRBD2. This CDR3 spans 16 amino acids. Germline V lookup: CDR1 SGHTA, CDR2 FQGNSA. Trimming cost V 5 bases and J 4 bases; bases outside gene matches: 9. The CDR3 here is CASSITGTSRYNEQFF. The CDR3, as DNA: TGTGCCAGCAGCATAACCGGGACTAGCAGATACAATGAGCAGTTCTTC. The full variable domain, its missing parts supplied by reference TRBV7-2 and TRBJ2-1, is GAGVSQSPSNKVTEKGKDVELRCDPISGHTALYWYRQSLGQGLEFLIYFQGNSAPDKSGLPSDRFSAERTGGSVSTLTIQRTQQEDSAVYLCASSITGTSRYNEQFFGPGTRLTVL.

The chain combines TRBV27 with TRBJ2-7; tentatively, D is TRBD1 (6 bases). This CDR3 has 14 residues. CDR1 and CDR2 (germline): MNHEY, SMNVEV (reference sequence). Trimming removed 3 bases at V and 4 bases at J, with 13 bases between. The CDR3, as DNA: TGTGCCAGCAGTTTGGCCGGGACAACATACGAGCAGTACTTC. It yields the protein CASSLAGTTYEQYF.

This clone has more than one count but fewer than ten. CDR3: CASSPESGNTIYF. The CDR3 region has the DNA TGTGCCAGCAGCCCGGAGAGTGGAAACACCATATATTTT. The chain carries TRBV2 and TRBJ1-3; D gene uncertain. CDR3 length equals 13 residues. Germline CDR1 and CDR2: SNHLY and FYNNEI. Trimming took 6 bases from V and 3 from J, leaving 9 bases between them.

V is TRBV9 and J is TRBJ2-2; no clear D. From germline, CDR1 is SGDLS and CDR2 YYNGEE. The CDR3 is 16 amino acids. The V and J ends lost 0 bases and 2 bases respectively, with 11 bases between them. The DNA of the CDR3 is TGTGCCAGCAGCGTAGGGGTAGGCGGCAACACCGGGGAGCTGTTTTTT. Amino acids: CASSVGVGGNTGELFF. The variable domain in full, completed from reference TRBV9 and TRBJ2-2, reads DSGVTQTPKHLITATGQRVTLRCSPRSGDLSVYWYQQSLDQGLQFLIQYYNGEERAKGNILERFSAQQFPDLHSELNLSSLELGDSALYFCASSVGVGGNTGELFFGEGSRLTVL.

This chain uses TRBV6-2 or TRBV6-3 with TRBJ1-2; the match to TRBD1 covers 10 bases. CDR1 is MNHEY and CDR2 is SVGEGT in the germline V gene. The CDR3 contains 14 residues. With V trimmed by 4 bases and J by 6 bases, 5 bases remained unmatched. This CDR3 reads CASSSGQGGDGYTF. The CDR3 nucleotides read TGTGCCAGCAGTTCTGGACAGGGGGGAGATGGCTACACCTTC.

The chain joins TRBV19 to TRBJ1-4; no firm D call. Trimming pared 2 bases from V and 7 bases from J, leaving 14 bases between. CDR3 length: 15 amino acids. Per the germline V gene, CDR1 is LNHDA and CDR2 is SQIVND (reference sequence). CDR3 region: CASSITAGESEKLFF. CDR3 in DNA: TGTGCCAGTAGTATAACGGCCGGAGAGAGTGAAAAACTGTTTTTT.

The chain combines TRBV7-9 with TRBJ1-2; no reliable D call. This CDR3 has 14 amino acids. V gave up 6 bases and J gave up 7 bases, with 18 bases separating them. Germline values: CDR1 SEHNR, CDR2 FQNEAQ (reference sequence). This CDR3 is CASSFMSPRGGYTF. The CDR3 DNA reads as TGTGCCAGCAGTTTTATGAGTCCCCGGGGTGGCTACACCTTC.

The chain employs TRBV5-1 and TRBJ1-2, with TRBD1 as a possible D gene (6 bases). Germline loops: CDR1 SGHRS, CDR2 YFSETQ. The CDR3 has 15 residues. Trimming took 4 bases from V and 6 from J, leaving 19 bases between them. As DNA, the CDR3 is TGCGCCAGCAGCAACCAGGGGCCGGGGCGCGATGGCTACACCTTC. Translation: CASSNQGPGRDGYTF.